This T cell receptor beta chain was identified in a study of OX40 agonist ivuxolimab in advanced cancers. Study at large: In three patients, partial responses were observed, one with hepatocellular carcinoma and two with cutaneous melanoma. Study observations and caveats: By week 6 at 0.1 to 3.0 mg/kg, blood CD4+ and CD8+ T cells had expanded clonally. Partial responders treated at 0.1-3.0 mg/kg exhibited clonal expansion among the lowest measured.

Autoimmune disease history or systemic immunosuppression led to patient exclusion. Profiled with immunoSEQ multiplex PCR; TCRdb holds only in-frame clones, not every one. In the table there are approximately 100,000 clones, about 91% of which are singletons. The V segment lost 0 bases and the J segment 0 bases; nucleotides outside the gene matches: 7. Germline V gene lookup returns CDR1 SGHRS and CDR2 YFSETQ. CDR3 length equals 17 residues. Details on this clone: Its antigen is still unknown.

Here the sequenced sample was CD4+ or CD8+ T cells sorted from blood, taken in a trial of the OX40 agonist ivuxolimab. This TCR was sampled from an adult with an advanced solid tumor such as melanoma, head and neck, liver or kidney cancer. The chain carries TRBV5-1 and TRBJ2-3, with 7 bases matching TRBD2. In DNA form, the CDR3 reads TGCGCCAGCAGCTTGGGTGGTAGCGGGTCTAGCACAGATACGCAGTATTTT. Residues: CASSLGGSGSSTDTQYF.